Listed here are 8 T cell receptor beta chains from one sample, sequenced in a study of blood T cells in healthy people across ages. A second PCR of 7 to 11 cycles used a sample-barcoded 5' primer and a J-beta primer mix. TCRdb re-called the 5' RACE reads with MiXCR, one entry per CDR3 protein. The data hold some 1.7 million distinct CDR3 sequences, with 28% observed a single time. Sequencing was performed on blood. These receptors came from a woman aged 25 to 39 in good health.

The rearrangement uses TRBV20-1 and TRBJ1-3; perhaps TRBD1 as D (6 bases). V gave up 0 bases and J gave up 1 base, with 10 bases separating them. CDR1 is DFQATT, CDR2 SNEGSKA, per germline (reference sequence). The CDR3 loop spans 15 amino acids. This CDR3 is CSARDQGRSGNTIYF. The CDR3 region has the DNA TGCAGTGCTAGAGATCAGGGGAGGTCTGGAAACACCATATATTTT.

Worth noting for this clonotype: This may come from a read error, since a much larger clone is one base off. The chain recombines TRBV20-1 with TRBJ2-7; D is perhaps TRBD2 (6 bases). Judging by the DNA end, TRBJ2-5 fits better; the J call may be wrong. CDR1 and CDR2 (germline): DFQATT, SNEGSKA (reference sequence). The CDR3 is made up of 15 amino acids. This CDR3 is CSARGTIRGMATQYF. CDR3 DNA sequence: TGCAGTGCTAGAGGGACTATACGAGGCATGGCGACCCAGTACTTC.

The J gene is TRBJ2-4, the V gene TRBV5-4, with TRBD1 identical over 10 bases. Germline V gene data show CDR1 as SGHNT and CDR2 as YYREEE (reference sequence). The CDR3 spans 15 residues. The V gene end was trimmed by 4 bases and the J gene end by 5 bases; junction bases not matched to a gene: 6. In DNA form, the CDR3 reads TGTGCCAGCAGCCCGCGGACAGGGGGTGAAAACATTCAGTACTTC. Its translation is CASSPRTGGENIQYF.

This clonotype was detected ten times or more. J is TRBJ2-7 and V is TRBV7-9; no reliable D call. V dropped 5 bases and J dropped 3 bases, with 23 bases sitting between them. This CDR3 has 17 residues. Germline V CDR1 and CDR2: SEHNR, FQNEAQ (reference sequence). The CDR3 protein is CASSPLGGYTVGYEQYF. CDR3 DNA: TGTGCCAGCAGCCCCCTGGGTGGGTACACCGTCGGCTACGAGCAGTACTTC.

This chain links TRBV7-2 with TRBJ1-5; 7 positions match TRBD1. Losses at the gene ends were 4 bases for V and 2 bases for J; bases not matched to a gene: 8. Germline V lookup: CDR1 SGHTA, CDR2 FQGNSA. The CDR3 contains 16 residues. The CDR3 sequence is CASSSETGNGNQPQHF. In DNA, the CDR3 is TGTGCCAGCAGCTCAGAGACAGGGAACGGCAATCAGCCCCAGCATTTT.

This sequence joins TRBV7-9 and TRBJ2-1; maybe TRBD2 (7 bases). Germline loops: CDR1 SEHNR, CDR2 FQNEAQ (reference sequence). This CDR3 has 13 residues. V gave up 0 bases and J gave up 10 bases, with 10 bases separating them. For the CDR3, the DNA is TGTGCCAGCAGCTTAGCGGGGGGGCAGGAGCAGTTCTTC. Its translation is CASSLAGGQEQFF.

About this clonotype itself: A much larger clone lies a single base off, so this may be a read error. The chain couples TRBV6-1 to TRBJ2-7; weak D call: TRBD1 (5 bases). V was trimmed by 5 bases and J by 9 bases, leaving 26 bases between them. The CDR3 is made up of 16 amino acids. Per germline, CDR1 MNHNS and CDR2 SASEGT. CDR3 in DNA: TGTGCCAGCAGTAATGGGTCTCTGAGACAGATTACAGCGCAGTACTTC. Translating it yields CASSNGSLRQITAQYF.

This clonotype came up a few times. V gene TRBV6-6 combines with J gene TRBJ2-3, with D perhaps being TRBD1 or TRBD2 (5 bases each). The germline CDR1 and CDR2 sequences are MNHNY and SVGAGI (reference sequence). This CDR3 has 14 residues. V shed 5 bases and J shed 3 bases, with 12 bases lying between them. The CDR3 nucleotides read TGTGCCAGCAGTCCGGGACGGAAAACAGATACGCAGTATTTT. Its protein product is CASSPGRKTDTQYF.